One sample yielded the 2 T cell receptor beta chains listed below, sequenced in a study of cytomegalovirus exposure and HLA in healthy donors. It was with 60 Vbeta and 13 Jbeta primers that the PCR ran. Data came from immunoSEQ multiplex PCR; TCRdb stores just in-frame clones and leaves some out. This sample yields under 110,000 clones, of which roughly 71% are seen a single time; less than 3% belongs to the top ten. The sample comprised PBMCs. The origin of the receptors is a male donor in good health and CMV-seropositive.

This chain joins TRBV9 and TRBJ2-7; D remains ambiguous. The CDR3 runs to 15 residues. CDR1 SGDLS and CDR2 YYNGEE come from the germline V gene. V lost 7 bases, J lost 3 bases, and 20 bases lay in between. The CDR3 sequence is CASSISPVSGYEQYF. For the CDR3, the DNA is TGTGCCAGCTCCATATCCCCCGTTTCGGGCTACGAGCAGTACTTC.

This clone was recorded a few times. Written as DNA, the CDR3 is TGTGCCAGCACCGAAGCGGGAGGGGGTTACAATGAGCAGTTCTTC. Protein sequence: CASTEAGGGYNEQFF. The gene calls are TRBV25-1 and TRBJ2-1, with 10 nucleotides matching TRBD2. CDR1 and CDR2 from the germline V gene are MGHDK and SYGVNS. This CDR3 contains 15 residues. The ends lost 7 bases at V and 4 bases at J; junction bases unmatched: 7.